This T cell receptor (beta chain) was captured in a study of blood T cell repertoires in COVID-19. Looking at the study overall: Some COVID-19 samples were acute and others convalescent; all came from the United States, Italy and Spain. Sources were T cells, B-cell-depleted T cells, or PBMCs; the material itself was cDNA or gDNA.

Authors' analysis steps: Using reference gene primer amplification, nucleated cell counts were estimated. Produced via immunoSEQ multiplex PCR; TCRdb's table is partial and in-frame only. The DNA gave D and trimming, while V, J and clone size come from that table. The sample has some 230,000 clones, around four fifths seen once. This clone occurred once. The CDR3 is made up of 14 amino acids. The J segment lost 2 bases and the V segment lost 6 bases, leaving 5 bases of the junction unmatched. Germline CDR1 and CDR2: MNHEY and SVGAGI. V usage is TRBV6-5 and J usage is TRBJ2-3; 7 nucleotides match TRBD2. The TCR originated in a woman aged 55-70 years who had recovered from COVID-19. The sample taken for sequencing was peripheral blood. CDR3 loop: CASRSGTTTDTQYF. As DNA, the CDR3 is TGTGCCAGCAGGTCCGGGACTACCACAGATACGCAGTATTTT.